A selection of T cell receptor beta chains follows, all from one sample in a study of vaccination effects on CD4 cells after COVID-19. No antigen has been assigned to these receptors. Clones were read by immunoSEQ multiplex PCR, and TCRdb kept only the in-frame ones, dropping some. The sample records some 50,000 clones, 65% to 80% being singletons. The sequences come from CD4+ T cells from PBMCs cultured without peptide, collected before COVID-19 vaccination. These receptors originate from a human donor who received a COVID-19 vaccine. Each CDR3 is given without its conserved first and last residue.

J gene: TRBJ1-6
V gene: TRBV2
CDR3 protein: ASSATPRAGGGSPLH

J gene: TRBJ2-1
V gene: TRBV9
CDR3 protein: ASSVPSGGANEQF

J gene: TRBJ1-1
V gene: TRBV3-1/TRBV3-2
CDR3 protein: ASRLQGWTEAF

J gene: TRBJ1-1
V gene: TRBV18
CDR3 protein: ASSPQGNTEAF

J gene: TRBJ1-1
V gene: TRBV30
CDR3 protein: AYKQGANTEAF

J gene: TRBJ2-1
V gene: TRBV29-1
CDR3 protein: SGGLVDYNEQF

J gene: TRBJ1-1
V gene: TRBV19
CDR3 protein: ASSGRRNHTEAF

J gene: TRBJ1-1
V gene: TRBV5-3
CDR3 protein: ARSWGSLNTEAF

J gene: TRBJ1-3
V gene: TRBV5-5
CDR3 protein: ASSLLGERGNTIY

J gene: TRBJ2-5
V gene: TRBV7-9
CDR3 protein: ASSRRGAGGQGPGLQY

J gene: TRBJ1-1
V gene: TRBV28
CDR3 protein: ASSPWTGRTEAF

J gene: TRBJ1-1
V gene: TRBV12-3/TRBV12-4
CDR3 protein: ASSFSRNTEAF

J gene: TRBJ2-3
V gene: TRBV3-1/TRBV3-2
CDR3 protein: ASSQSDTQY

J gene: TRBJ1-2
V gene: TRBV28
CDR3 protein: ASSRHGYT

J gene: TRBJ1-5
V gene: TRBV2
CDR3 protein: ASGGGGDRNQPQH

J gene: TRBJ2-2
V gene: TRBV29-1
CDR3 protein: SAGLAGDTGELF

J gene: TRBJ1-4
V gene: TRBV16
CDR3 protein: ASSLRQGLSEKLF

J gene: TRBJ1-2
V gene: TRBV6-2/TRBV6-3
CDR3 protein: ASSYPGVTGLKDGYT

J gene: TRBJ2-2
V gene: TRBV18
CDR3 protein: ASSPPGLTGELF

J gene: TRBJ2-1
V gene: TRBV3-1/TRBV3-2
CDR3 protein: ASSRIPQRSGEQF

J gene: TRBJ2-4
V gene: TRBV7-2
CDR3 protein: ASSQQSGHRAKNIQY

J gene: TRBJ2-7
V gene: TRBV6-6
CDR3 protein: ASRPQGSYEQY

J gene: TRBJ1-3
V gene: TRBV5-4
CDR3 protein: ASSGRQGAGNTIY

J gene: TRBJ2-1
V gene: TRBV5-8
CDR3 protein: ASSPLFSLNNEQF

J gene: TRBJ2-5
V gene: TRBV27
CDR3 protein: ASSTGGRQTQY

J gene: TRBJ1-2
V gene: TRBV5-6
CDR3 protein: ASSLVVSTYYGYT

J gene: TRBJ2-1
V gene: TRBV23-1
CDR3 protein: ASSQSGRGVPYNEQF

J gene: TRBJ1-6
V gene: TRBV19
CDR3 protein: ASKRSPDLGSPLH

J gene: TRBJ1-6
V gene: TRBV5-1
CDR3 protein: ASSLTGHSPLH